The present entry profiles one T cell receptor (beta chain) with its context. Sequenced by immunoSEQ multiplex PCR; TCRdb stores in-frame clones only, minus some. This sample has about 160,000 clones; 81% occur once, and the top ten carry around 5.3%. The length of the CDR3 is 16 residues. V shed 6 bases and J 0 bases; nucleotides not matched to a gene: 9. The germline V gene has CDR1 MNHEY and CDR2 SMNVEV (reference sequence). These data originate in a study of blood T cell repertoires in COVID-19. Specimen: PBMCs or T cells enriched from blood (not recorded which). The gene calls are TRBV27 and TRBJ1-1; 8 bases fit TRBD1. This sequence was found in a woman aged 40 to 50 with acute COVID-19. CDR3 coding DNA: TGTGCCAGCAGCCGGAGGACAGGGCACCTGAACACTGAAGCTTTCTTT. Its protein product is CASSRRTGHLNTEAFF.